These T cell receptor beta chains were read from a single sample in a study of T cells in Graves' hyperthyroidism and ophthalmopathy. TCRdb re-analysed the multiplex PCR reads in MiXCR, keeping a single row per CDR3 protein. The sample holds about 640,000 distinct CDR3 sequences, 13% to 15% seen once. The source material was blood. The receptors were gathered from a woman between 45 and 65 years old with Graves' ophthalmopathy. The CDR3 runs from the conserved cysteine through the conserved F or W. The D gene is left open where the match is weak. Only some rows state a clone size, as once, few, many or a class for expanded clones.

TRBD1	TRBV12-3/TRBV12-4	TRBJ2-4	NA	CASTLDRGSIQYF	TGTGCCAGCACCTTAGACAGGGGATCCATTCAGTACTTC
NA	TRBV11-3	TRBJ1-3	few	CASSLITGNTIYF	TGTGCCAGCAGCTTAATCACTGGAAACACCATATATTTT
NA	TRBV7-2	TRBJ2-3	many	CASSPYSATDTQYF	TGTGCCAGCAGCCCCTATTCTGCTACAGATACGCAGTATTTT
TRBD1	TRBV5-1	TRBJ1-2	NA	CASSLWGTGGAAYGYTF	TGCGCCAGCAGCTTGTGGGGGACAGGGGGCGCAGCCTATGGCTACACCTTC
NA	TRBV5-1	TRBJ2-3	many	CASRDIRDFTDTQYF	TGCGCCAGCAGGGACATTCGGGATTTCACAGATACGCAGTATTTT
TRBD2	TRBV6-1	TRBJ2-3	many	CASSVGGGGTDTQYF	TGTGCCAGCAGTGTTGGGGGAGGGGGCACAGATACGCAGTATTTT
TRBD2	TRBV20-1	TRBJ2-7	many	CSASGRLNSYEQYF	TGCAGTGCTAGCGGGAGGCTCAACTCCTACGAGCAGTACTTC
TRBD2	TRBV6-1	TRBJ2-2	few	CASSDGLAGGPITGELFF	TGTGCCAGCAGCGACGGACTAGCGGGAGGGCCGATCACCGGGGAGCTGTTTTTT
TRBD2	TRBV7-3	TRBJ2-2	NA	CASQTSGSSGELLF	TGTGCCAGCCAGACTAGCGGGAGTTCCGGGGAGCTGCTTTTT
TRBD1	TRBV7-2	TRBJ2-7	many	CASSLVEGATYEQYF	TGTGCCAGCAGCTTAGTAGAGGGGGCAACCTACGAGCAGTACTTC
NA	TRBV27	TRBJ2-5	many	CASSLGSGEPIYQETQYF	TGTGCCAGCAGTTTGGGTTCCGGGGAGCCAATTTACCAAGAGACCCAGTACTTC
NA	TRBV28	TRBJ1-2	NA	CASSTGFSYGYTF	TGTGCCAGCAGTACAGGCTTTTCCTATGGCTACACCTTC
NA	TRBV30	TRBJ2-4	few	CAWSANWIAKNIQYF	TGTGCCTGGAGTGCAAATTGGATAGCCAAAAACATTCAGTACTTC
NA	TRBV30	TRBJ2-1	many	CAWSWTQNTYNEQFF	TGTGCCTGGAGTTGGACCCAAAATACCTACAATGAGCAGTTCTTC
NA	TRBV9	TRBJ2-3	few	CASSVKGPSDTQYF	TGTGCCAGCAGCGTAAAAGGACCTTCAGATACGCAGTATTTT
NA	TRBV10-3	TRBJ1-2	NA	CAISESQNYGYTF	TGTGCCATCAGTGAGTCCCAGAACTATGGCTACACCTTC
TRBD2	TRBV27	TRBJ2-3	many	CASSLSSGSHTDTQYF	TGTGCCAGCAGTTTATCAAGCGGGAGTCATACAGATACGCAGTATTTT
NA	TRBV30	TRBJ1-2	once	CAWSVTHGYTF	TGTGCCTGGAGTGTAACTCATGGCTACACCTTC
TRBD2	TRBV7-2	TRBJ2-2	many	CASSQAGDHTGELFF	TGTGCCAGCAGCCAAGCGGGAGACCACACCGGGGAGCTGTTTTTT
TRBD2	TRBV6-2/TRBV6-3	TRBJ2-3	NA	CASSQGLEIVPDTQYF	TGTGCCAGCAGTCAAGGACTAGAGATAGTTCCAGATACGCAGTATTTT